This T cell receptor beta chain was identified in a study of T cells after yellow fever vaccination. TCRdb recomputed calls from the 5' RACE reads with MiXCR, one row per CDR3 protein. The repertoire holds over 150,000 distinct CDR3 sequences, with approximately 6.2% as singletons. In this sample, this clonotype turned up many times. Germline loops: CDR1 KGHDR, CDR2 SFDVKD. The germline V and J ends were trimmed by 4 bases and 8 bases, with 14 bases remaining between them. The CDR3 consists of 14 residues. The sequence derives from a man aged 18 to 30 who received the YFV17D yellow fever vaccine. V usage is TRBV24-1 and J usage is TRBJ2-1; D is uncertain. The sample was CD4+ T cells sorted from PBMCs, taken on the day of the first yellow fever vaccination. The CDR3: CATSEGITTHEQFF. Written as DNA, the CDR3 is TGTGCCACCAGTGAGGGTATAACAACTCATGAGCAGTTCTTC.